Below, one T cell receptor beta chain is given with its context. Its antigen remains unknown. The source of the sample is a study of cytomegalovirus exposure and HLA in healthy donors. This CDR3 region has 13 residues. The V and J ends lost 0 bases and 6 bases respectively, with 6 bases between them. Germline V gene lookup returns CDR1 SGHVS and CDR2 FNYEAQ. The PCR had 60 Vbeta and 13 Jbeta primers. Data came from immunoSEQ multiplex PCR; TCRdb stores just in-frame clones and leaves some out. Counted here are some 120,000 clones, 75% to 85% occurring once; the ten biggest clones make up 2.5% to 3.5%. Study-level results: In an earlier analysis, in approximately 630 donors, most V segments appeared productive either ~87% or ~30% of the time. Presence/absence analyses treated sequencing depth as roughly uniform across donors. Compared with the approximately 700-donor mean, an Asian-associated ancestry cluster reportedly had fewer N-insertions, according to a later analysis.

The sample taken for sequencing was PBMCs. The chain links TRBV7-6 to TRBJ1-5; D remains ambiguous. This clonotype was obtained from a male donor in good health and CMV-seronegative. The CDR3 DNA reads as TGTGCCAGCAGCTTAGCGCAGGCTCAGCCCCAGCATTTT. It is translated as CASSLAQAQPQHF.